The TCR beta chain under discussion was sequenced for a study of CD8 T cells in ankylosing spondylitis. The study, taken as a whole, reports: Significantly higher representation of disease-linked clones was reported for matched ankylosing spondylitis synovial fluid. Among TCR beta sequences, a motif of eight or nine highly homologous variants appeared characteristic of ankylosing spondylitis blood. Past research had described some motif variants in reactive arthritis synovial fluid and blood.

Concerning this clonotype: Its antigen is not identified.

5'-RACE, quantitative and with molecular barcodes, yielded the TCR beta libraries. One entry per CDR3 protein, called by TCRdb with MiXCR from the 5' RACE reads. This table holds some 270,000 distinct CDR3 sequences, approximately 30% found once. This CDR3 region has 14 residues. The trim removed 3 bases at V and 7 bases at J, leaving 5 bases unmatched. Germline lookup yields CDR1 MGHRA and CDR2 YSYEKL. This sequence joins TRBV4-1 and TRBJ1-5; 8 bases fit TRBD1. The sequence was collected from a male donor with ankylosing spondylitis or in good health (not recorded which). The sample consisted of blood, either unsorted or a sorted T cell fraction (not recorded which). The CDR3 spells CASSHATGAQPQHF. For the CDR3, the DNA is TGCGCCAGCAGCCACGCGACAGGGGCCCAGCCCCAGCATTTT.